This T cell receptor (beta chain) was identified in a study of CD8 T cells in Susac syndrome. RNA, at roughly 0.5 to 1 ug, was reverse transcribed with random hexamers. TCRdb re-called the immunoSEQ multiplex PCR reads with MiXCR, one entry per CDR3 protein. The table shows 110,000 to 150,000 distinct CDR3 sequences, with approximately 94% occurring only once. Germline V gives CDR1 KGHDR, CDR2 SFDVKD. V lost 6 bases and J lost 5; bases outside the gene matches: 3. CDR3 length: 13 residues. Sequencing was carried out using CD4+ T cells from PBMCs. The clonotype originates from a human donor with Susac syndrome. V usage is TRBV24-1 and J usage is TRBJ1-5; 7 bases match TRBD1. DNA of the CDR3: TGTGCCACCAGTCAGGGGGGGGATCAGCCCCAGCATTTT. It encodes CATSQGGDQPQHF.